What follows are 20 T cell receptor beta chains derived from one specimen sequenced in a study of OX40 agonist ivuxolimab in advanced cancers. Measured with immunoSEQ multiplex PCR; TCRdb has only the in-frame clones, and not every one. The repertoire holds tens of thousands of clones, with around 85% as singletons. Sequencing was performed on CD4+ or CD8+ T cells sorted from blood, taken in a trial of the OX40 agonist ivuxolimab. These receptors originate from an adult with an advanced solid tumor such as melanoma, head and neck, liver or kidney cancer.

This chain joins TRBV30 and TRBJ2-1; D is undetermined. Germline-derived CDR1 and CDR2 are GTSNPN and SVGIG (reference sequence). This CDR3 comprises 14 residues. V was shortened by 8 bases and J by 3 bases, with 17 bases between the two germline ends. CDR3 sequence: CAGTSAALYNEQFF. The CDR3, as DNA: TGTGCCGGAACCTCGGCGGCCCTCTACAATGAGCAGTTCTTC.

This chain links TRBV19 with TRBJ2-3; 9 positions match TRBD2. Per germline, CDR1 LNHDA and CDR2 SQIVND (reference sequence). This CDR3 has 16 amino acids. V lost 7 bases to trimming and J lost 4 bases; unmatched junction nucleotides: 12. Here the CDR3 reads CASIRGSGSGADTQYF. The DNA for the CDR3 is TGTGCCAGTATAAGGGGTAGCGGGAGTGGTGCAGATACGCAGTATTTT.

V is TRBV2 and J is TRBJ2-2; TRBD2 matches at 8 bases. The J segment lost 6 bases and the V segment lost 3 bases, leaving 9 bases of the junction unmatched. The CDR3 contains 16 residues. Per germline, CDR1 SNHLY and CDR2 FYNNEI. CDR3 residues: CASSDPGLGVAGELFF. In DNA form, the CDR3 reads TGTGCCAGCAGTGATCCGGGACTAGGGGTCGCCGGGGAGCTGTTTTTT.

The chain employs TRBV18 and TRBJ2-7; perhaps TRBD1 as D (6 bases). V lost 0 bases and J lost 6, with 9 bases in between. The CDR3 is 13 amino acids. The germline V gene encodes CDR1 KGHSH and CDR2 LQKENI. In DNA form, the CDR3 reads TGTGCCAGCTCACCACCAACAGGGTCCGAGCAGTACTTC. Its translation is CASSPPTGSEQYF.

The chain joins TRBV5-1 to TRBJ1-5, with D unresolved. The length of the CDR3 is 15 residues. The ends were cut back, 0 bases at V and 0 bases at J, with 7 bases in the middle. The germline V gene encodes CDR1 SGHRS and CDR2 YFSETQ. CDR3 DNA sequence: TGCGCCAGCAGCTTGGAAGGAAATAGCAATCAGCCCCAGCATTTT. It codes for CASSLEGNSNQPQHF.

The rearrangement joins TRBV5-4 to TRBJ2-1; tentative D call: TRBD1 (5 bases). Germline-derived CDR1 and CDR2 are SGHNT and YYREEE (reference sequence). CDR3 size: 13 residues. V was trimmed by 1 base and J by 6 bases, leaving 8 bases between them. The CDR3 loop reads CASSLKGANEQFF. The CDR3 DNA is TGTGCCAGCAGCTTGAAAGGGGCCAATGAGCAGTTCTTC.

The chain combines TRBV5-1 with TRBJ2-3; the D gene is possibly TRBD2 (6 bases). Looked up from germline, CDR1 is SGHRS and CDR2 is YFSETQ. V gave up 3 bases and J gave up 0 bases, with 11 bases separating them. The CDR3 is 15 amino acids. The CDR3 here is CASSSRDSSTDTQYF. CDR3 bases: TGCGCCAGCAGCTCCCGGGACTCCAGCACAGATACGCAGTATTTT.

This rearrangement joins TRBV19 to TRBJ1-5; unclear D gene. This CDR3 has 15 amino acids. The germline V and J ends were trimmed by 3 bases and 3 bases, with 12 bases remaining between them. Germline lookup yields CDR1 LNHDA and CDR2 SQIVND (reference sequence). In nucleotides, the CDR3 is TGTGCCAGTAGTATTGCTGAAGAGTTCAATCAGCCCCAGCATTTT. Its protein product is CASSIAEEFNQPQHF.

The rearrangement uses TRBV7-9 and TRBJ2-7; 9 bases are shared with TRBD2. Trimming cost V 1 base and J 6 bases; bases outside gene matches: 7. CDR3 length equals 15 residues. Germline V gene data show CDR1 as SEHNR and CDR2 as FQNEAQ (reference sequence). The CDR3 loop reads CASSLVSSGISEQYF. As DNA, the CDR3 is TGTGCCAGCAGCTTAGTATCTAGCGGGATTAGCGAGCAGTACTTC.

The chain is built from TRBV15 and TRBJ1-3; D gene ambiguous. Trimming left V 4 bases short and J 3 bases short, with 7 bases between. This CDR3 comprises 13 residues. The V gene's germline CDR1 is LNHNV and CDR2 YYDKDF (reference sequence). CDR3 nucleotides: TGTGCCACCAGCACCACCCTTGGAAACACCATATATTTT. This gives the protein CATSTTLGNTIYF.

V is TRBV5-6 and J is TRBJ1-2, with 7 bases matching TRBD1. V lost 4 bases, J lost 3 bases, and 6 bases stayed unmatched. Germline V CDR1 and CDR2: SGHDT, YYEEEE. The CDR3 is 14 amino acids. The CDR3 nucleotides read TGTGCCAGCAGCGTGGGACAGCTTGACTATGGCTACACCTTC. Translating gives CASSVGQLDYGYTF.

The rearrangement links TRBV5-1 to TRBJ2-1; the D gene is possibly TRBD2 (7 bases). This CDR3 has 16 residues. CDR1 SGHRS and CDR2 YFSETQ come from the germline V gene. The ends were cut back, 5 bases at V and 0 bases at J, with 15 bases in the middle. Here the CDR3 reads CASRPAGANSYNEQFF. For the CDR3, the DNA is TGCGCCAGCAGGCCGGCGGGGGCGAACTCCTACAATGAGCAGTTCTTC. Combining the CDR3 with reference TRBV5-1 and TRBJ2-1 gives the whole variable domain KAGVTQTPRYLIKTRGQQVTLSCSPISGHRSVSWYQQTPGQGLQFLFEYFSETQRNKGNFPGRFSGRQFSNSRSEMNVSTLELGDSALYLCASRPAGANSYNEQFFGPGTRLTVL.

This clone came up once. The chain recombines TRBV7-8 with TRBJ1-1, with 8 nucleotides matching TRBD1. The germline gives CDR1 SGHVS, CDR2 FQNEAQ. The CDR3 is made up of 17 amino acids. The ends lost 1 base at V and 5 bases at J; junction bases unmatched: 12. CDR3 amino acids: CASSLVTGVEIGTEAFF. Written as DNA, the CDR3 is TGTGCCAGCAGCTTAGTGACAGGGGTTGAGATTGGGACTGAAGCTTTCTTT.

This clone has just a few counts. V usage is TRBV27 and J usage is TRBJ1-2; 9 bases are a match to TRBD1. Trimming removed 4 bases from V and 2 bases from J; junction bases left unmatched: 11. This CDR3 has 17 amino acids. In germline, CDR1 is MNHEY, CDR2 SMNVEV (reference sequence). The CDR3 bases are TGTGCCAGCAGTTCAGGACAGGGGAGGGGTTCAAACTATGGCTACACCTTC. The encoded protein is CASSSGQGRGSNYGYTF.

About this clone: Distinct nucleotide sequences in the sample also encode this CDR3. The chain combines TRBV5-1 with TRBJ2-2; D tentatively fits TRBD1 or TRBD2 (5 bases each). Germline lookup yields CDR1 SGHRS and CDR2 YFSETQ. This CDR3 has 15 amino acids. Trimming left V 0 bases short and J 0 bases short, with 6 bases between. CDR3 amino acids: CASSLVGANTGELFF. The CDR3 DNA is TGCGCCAGCAGCTTGGTGGGGGCGAACACCGGGGAGCTGTTTTTT.

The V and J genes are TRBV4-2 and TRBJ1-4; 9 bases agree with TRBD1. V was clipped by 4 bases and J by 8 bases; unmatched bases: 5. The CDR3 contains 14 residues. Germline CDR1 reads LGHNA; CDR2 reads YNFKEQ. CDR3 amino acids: CASSRDRVGEKLFF. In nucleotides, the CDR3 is TGTGCCAGCAGCCGGGACAGGGTGGGAGAAAAACTGTTTTTT.

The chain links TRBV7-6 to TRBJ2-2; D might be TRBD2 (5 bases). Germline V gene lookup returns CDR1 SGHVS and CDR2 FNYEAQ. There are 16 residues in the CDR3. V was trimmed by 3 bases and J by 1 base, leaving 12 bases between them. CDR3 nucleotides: TGTGCCAGCAGCTTTGCCGGACTGCTGAACACCGGGGAGCTGTTTTTT. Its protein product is CASSFAGLLNTGELFF.

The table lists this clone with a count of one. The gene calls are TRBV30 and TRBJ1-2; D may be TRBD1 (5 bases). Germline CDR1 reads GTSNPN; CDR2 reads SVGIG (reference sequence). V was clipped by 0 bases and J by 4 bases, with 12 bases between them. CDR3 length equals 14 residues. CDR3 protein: CAWSVRGGAYGYTF. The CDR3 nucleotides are TGTGCCTGGAGTGTACGGGGGGGAGCCTATGGCTACACCTTC.

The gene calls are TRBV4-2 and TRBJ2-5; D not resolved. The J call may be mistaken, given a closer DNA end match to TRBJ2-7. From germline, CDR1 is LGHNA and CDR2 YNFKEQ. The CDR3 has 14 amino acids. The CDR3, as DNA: TGTGCCAGCAGCCAAGATGATGGACCTTACGAGCAGTACTTC. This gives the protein CASSQDDGPYEQYF.

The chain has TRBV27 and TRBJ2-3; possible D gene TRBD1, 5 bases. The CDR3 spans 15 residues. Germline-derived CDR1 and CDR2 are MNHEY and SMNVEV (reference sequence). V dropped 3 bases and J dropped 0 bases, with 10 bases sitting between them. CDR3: CASSFSRDSTDTQYF. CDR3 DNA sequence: TGTGCCAGCAGTTTCAGCAGGGATAGCACAGATACGCAGTATTTT.